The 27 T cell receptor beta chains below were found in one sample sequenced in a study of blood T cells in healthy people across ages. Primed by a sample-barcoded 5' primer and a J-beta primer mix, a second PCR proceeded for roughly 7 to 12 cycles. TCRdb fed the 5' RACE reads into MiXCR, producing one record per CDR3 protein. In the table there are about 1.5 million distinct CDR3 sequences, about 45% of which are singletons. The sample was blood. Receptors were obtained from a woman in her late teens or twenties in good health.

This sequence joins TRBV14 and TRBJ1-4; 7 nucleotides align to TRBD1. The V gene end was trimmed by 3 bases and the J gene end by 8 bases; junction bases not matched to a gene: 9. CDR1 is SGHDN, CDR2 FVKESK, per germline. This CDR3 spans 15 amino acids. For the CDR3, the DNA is TGTGCCAGCAGCCACCGACAGGGTGGGGAAGAAAAACTGTTTTTT. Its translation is CASSHRQGGEEKLFF.

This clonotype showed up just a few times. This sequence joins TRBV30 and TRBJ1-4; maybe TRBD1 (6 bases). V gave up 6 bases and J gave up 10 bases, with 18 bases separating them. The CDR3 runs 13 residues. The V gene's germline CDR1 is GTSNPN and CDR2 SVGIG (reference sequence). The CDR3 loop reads CACFPGAWGKLFF. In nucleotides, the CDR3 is TGTGCCTGTTTTCCGGGGGCGTGGGGAAAACTGTTTTTT.

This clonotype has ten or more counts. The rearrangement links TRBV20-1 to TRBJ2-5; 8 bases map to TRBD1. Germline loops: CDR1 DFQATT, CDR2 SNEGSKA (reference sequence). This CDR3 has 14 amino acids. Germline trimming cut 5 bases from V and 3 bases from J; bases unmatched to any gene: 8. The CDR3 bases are TGCAGTGCTGCCTCCGACAGGGGAGAAGAGACCCAGTACTTC. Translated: CSAASDRGEETQYF.

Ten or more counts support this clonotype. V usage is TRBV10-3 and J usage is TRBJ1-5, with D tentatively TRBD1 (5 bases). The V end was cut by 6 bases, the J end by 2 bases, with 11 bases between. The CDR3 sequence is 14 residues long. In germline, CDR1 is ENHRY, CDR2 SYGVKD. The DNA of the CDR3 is TGTGCCATCAGCGGGGACGGGCGCAATCAGCCCCAGCATTTT. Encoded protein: CAISGDGRNQPQHF.

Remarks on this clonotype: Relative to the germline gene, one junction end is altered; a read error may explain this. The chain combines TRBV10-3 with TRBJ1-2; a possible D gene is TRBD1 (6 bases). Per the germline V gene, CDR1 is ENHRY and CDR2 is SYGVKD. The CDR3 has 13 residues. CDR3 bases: TGTGCCGTCAGTGAGGGCCAGGGGCGCGGCTACACCTTC. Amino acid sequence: CAVSEGQGRGYTF.

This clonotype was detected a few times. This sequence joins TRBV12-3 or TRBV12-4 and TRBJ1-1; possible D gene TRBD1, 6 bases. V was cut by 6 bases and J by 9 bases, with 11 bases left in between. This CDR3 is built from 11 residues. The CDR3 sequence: CASSIGGKAFF. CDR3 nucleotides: TGTGCCAGCAGCATAGGGGGAAAAGCTTTCTTT.

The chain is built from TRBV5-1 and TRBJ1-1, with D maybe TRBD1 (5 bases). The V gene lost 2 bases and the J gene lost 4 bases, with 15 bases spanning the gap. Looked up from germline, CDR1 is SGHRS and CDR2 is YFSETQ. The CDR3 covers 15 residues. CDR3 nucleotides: TGCGCCAGCAGCTTAAGGGCAGGGTCGGGCACTGAAGCTTTCTTT. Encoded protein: CASSLRAGSGTEAFF.

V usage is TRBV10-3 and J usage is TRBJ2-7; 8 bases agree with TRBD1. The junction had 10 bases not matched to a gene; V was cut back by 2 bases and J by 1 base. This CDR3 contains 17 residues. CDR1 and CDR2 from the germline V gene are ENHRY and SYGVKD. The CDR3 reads CAISEGGTGYESYEQYF. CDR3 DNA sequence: TGTGCCATCAGTGAGGGGGGGACAGGTTACGAATCCTACGAGCAGTACTTC.

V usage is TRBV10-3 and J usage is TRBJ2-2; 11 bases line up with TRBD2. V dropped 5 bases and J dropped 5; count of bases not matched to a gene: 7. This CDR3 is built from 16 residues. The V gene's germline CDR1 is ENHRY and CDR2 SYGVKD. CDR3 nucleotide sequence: TGTGCCATCAGTCGGACTAGCGGGCGCGGGACCGGGGAGCTGTTTTTT. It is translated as CAISRTSGRGTGELFF.

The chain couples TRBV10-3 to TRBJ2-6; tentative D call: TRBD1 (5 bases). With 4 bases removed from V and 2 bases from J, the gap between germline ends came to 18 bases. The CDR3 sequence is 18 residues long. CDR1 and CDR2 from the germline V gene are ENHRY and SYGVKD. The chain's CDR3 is CAISGGRAHVAGANVLTF. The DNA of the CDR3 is TGTGCCATCAGTGGGGGCAGGGCCCACGTCGCTGGGGCCAACGTCCTGACTTTC.

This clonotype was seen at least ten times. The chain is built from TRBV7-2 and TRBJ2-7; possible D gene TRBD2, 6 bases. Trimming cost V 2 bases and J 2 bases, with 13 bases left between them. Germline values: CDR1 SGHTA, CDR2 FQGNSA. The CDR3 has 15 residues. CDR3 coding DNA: TGTGCCAGCAGCTTATCGGCTAGCGAGGCCTACGAGCAGTACTTC. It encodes CASSLSASEAYEQYF. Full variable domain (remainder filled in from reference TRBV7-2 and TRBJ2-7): GAGVSQSPSNKVTEKGKDVELRCDPISGHTALYWYRQSLGQGLEFLIYFQGNSAPDKSGLPSDRFSAERTGGSVSTLTIQRTQQEDSAVYLCASSLSASEAYEQYFGPGTRLTVT.

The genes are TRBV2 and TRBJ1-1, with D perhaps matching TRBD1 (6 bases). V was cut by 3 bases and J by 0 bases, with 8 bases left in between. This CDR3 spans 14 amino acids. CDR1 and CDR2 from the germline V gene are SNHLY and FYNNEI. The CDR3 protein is CASSEDSMNTEAFF. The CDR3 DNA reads TGTGCCAGCAGTGAGGACAGCATGAACACTGAAGCTTTCTTT.

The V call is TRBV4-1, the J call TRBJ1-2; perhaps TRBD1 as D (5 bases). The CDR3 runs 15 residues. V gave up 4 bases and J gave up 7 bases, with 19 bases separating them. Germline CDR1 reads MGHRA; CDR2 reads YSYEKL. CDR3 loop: CASSLVGHQVGGYTF. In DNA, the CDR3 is TGCGCCAGCAGCCTAGTAGGACACCAGGTCGGTGGCTACACCTTC.

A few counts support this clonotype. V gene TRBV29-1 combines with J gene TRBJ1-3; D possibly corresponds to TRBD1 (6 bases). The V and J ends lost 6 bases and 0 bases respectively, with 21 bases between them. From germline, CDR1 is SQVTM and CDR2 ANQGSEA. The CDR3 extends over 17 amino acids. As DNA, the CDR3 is TGCAGCGTCCGGCTCGGGGGCTCCTTACGCTCTGGAAACACCATATATTTT. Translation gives CSVRLGGSLRSGNTIYF.

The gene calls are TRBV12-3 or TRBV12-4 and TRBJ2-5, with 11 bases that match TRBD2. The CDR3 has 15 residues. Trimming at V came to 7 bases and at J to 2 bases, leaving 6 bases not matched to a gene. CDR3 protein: CASTLAGGPQETQYF. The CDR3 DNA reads TGTGCCAGCACCTTAGCGGGAGGGCCTCAAGAGACCCAGTACTTC.

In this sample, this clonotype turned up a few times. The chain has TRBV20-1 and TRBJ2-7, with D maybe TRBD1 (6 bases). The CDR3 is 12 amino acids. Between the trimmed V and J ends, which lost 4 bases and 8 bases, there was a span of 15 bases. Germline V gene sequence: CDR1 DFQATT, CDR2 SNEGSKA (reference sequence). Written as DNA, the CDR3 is TGCAGTGCTAAGGGGGTCGTCGGTCAGCAGTACTTC. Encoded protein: CSAKGVVGQQYF.

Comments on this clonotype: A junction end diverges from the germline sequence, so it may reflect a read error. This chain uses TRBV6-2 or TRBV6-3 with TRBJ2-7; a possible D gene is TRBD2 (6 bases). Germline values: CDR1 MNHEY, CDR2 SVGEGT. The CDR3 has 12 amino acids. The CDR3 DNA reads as TGTGCCAGCAGTCCCCGGGAGTACGGGCAGTACTTC. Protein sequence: CASSPREYGQYF.

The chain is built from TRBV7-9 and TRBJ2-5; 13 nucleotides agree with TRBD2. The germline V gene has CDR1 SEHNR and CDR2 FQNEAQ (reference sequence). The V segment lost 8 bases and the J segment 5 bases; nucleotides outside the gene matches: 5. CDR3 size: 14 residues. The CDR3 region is CASATSGGGETQYF. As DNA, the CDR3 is TGTGCCAGCGCAACTAGCGGGGGGGGTGAGACCCAGTACTTC.

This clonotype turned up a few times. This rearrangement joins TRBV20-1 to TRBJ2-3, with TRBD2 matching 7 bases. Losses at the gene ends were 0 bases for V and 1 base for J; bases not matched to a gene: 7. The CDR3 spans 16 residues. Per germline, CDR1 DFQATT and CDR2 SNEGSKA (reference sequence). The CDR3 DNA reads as TGCAGTGCTAGAGATGGAGCGGGAACGGGCACAGATACGCAGTATTTT. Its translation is CSARDGAGTGTDTQYF.

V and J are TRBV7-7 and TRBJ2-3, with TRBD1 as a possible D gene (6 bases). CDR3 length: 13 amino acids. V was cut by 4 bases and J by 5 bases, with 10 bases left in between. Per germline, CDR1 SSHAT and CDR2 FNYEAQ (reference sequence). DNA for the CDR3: TGTGCCAGCAGCTCAGGGGTGGAAGATACGCAGTATTTT. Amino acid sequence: CASSSGVEDTQYF.

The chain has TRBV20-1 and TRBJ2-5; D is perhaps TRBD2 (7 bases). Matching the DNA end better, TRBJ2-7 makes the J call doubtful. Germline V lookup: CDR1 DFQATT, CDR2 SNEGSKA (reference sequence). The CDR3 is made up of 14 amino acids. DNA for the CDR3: TGCAGTGCTAGCTTGGGGGGGGACACCTACGAGCAGTACTTC. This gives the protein CSASLGGDTYEQYF.

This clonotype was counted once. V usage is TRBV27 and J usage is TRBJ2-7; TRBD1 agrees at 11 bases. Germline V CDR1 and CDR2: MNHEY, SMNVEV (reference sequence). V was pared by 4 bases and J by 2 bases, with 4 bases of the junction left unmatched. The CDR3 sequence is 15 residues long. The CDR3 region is CASSWGQGVTYEQYF. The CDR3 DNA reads TGTGCCAGCAGTTGGGGACAGGGGGTTACCTACGAGCAGTACTTC.

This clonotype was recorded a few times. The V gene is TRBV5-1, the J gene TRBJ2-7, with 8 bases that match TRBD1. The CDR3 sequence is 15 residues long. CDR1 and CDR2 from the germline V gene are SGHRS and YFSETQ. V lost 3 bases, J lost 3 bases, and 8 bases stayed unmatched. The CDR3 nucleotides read TGCGCCAGCAGCTGGGAAGGGACAGGATACTACGAGCAGTACTTC. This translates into CASSWEGTGYYEQYF.

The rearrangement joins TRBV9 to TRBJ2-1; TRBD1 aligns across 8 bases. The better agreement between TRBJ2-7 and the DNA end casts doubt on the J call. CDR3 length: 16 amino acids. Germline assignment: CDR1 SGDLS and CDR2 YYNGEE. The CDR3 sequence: CASSPQSAGGYNEQYF. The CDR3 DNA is TGTGCCAGCAGCCCCCAATCGGCAGGGGGCTACAATGAGCAGTACTTC.

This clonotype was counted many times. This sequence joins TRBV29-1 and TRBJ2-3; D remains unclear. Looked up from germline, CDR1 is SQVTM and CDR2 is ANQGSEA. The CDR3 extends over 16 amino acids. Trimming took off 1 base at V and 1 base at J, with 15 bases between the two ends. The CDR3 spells CSVEALPETRTDTQYF. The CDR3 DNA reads TGCAGCGTTGAAGCCCTACCTGAAACACGCACAGATACGCAGTATTTT.

The CDR3 reads CASSRQGKNEQFF. CDR3 DNA sequence: TGTGCCAGCAGTAGACAGGGGAAGAATGAGCAGTTCTTC. The chain recombines TRBV6-5 with TRBJ2-1, with 8 nucleotides matching TRBD1. CDR1 and CDR2 from the germline V gene are MNHEY and SVGAGI. J gave up 7 bases and V 5 bases, and 4 bases lay outside the gene matches. The CDR3 has 13 residues.

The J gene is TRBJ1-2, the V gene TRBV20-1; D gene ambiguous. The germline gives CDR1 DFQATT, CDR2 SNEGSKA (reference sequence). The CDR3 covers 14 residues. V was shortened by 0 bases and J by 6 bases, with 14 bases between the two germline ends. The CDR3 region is CSARDQSGGHGYTF. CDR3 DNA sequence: TGCAGTGCTAGAGATCAGAGCGGAGGCCATGGCTACACCTTC.